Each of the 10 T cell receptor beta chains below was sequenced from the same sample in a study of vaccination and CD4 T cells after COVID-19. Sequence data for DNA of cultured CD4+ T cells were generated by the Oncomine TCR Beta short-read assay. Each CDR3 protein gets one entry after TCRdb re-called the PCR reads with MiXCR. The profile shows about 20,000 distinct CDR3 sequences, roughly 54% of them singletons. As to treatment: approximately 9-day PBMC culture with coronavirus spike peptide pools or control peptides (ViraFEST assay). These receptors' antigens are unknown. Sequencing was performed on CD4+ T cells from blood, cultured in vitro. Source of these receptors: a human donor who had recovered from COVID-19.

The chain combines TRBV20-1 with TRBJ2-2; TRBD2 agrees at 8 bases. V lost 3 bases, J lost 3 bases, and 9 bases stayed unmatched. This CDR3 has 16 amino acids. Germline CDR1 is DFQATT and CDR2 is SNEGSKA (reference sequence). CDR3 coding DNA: TGCAGTGCTAGGGACCCAGCGGGAGCGGACACCGGGGAGCTGTTTTTT. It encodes CSARDPAGADTGELFF.

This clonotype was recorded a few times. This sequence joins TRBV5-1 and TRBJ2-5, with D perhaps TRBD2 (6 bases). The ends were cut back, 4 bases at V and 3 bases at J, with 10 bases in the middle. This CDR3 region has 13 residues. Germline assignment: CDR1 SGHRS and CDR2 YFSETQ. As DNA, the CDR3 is TGCGCCAGCAGCAGCGGAGGGGAAGAGACCCAGTACTTC. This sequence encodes CASSSGGEETQYF.

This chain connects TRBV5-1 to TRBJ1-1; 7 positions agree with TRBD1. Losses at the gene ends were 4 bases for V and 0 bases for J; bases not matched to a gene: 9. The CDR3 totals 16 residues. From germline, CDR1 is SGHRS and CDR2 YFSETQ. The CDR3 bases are TGCGCCAGCAGCACCTCGGGACAGCTCCTGAACACTGAAGCTTTCTTT. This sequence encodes CASSTSGQLLNTEAFF.

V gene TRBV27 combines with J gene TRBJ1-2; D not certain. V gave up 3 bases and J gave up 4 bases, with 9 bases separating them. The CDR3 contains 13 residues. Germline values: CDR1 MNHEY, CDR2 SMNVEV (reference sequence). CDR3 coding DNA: TGTGCCAGCAGTTTGACTGGGAGCTATGGCTACACCTTC. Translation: CASSLTGSYGYTF.

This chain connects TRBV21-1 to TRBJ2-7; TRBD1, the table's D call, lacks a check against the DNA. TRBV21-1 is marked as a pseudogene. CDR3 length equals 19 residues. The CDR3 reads CASSKGYETTSGLSYEQYF. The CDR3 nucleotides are TGTGCCAGCAGCAAAGGTTACGAGACCACCTCGGGGCTAAGCTACGAGCAGTACTTC.

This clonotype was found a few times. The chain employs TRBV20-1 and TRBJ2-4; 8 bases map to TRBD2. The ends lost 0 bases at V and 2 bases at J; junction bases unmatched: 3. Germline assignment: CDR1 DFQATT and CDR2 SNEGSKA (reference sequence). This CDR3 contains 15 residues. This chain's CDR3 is CSARERGRTKNIQYF. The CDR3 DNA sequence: TGCAGTGCTAGAGAGCGCGGGAGGACCAAAAACATTCAGTACTTC.

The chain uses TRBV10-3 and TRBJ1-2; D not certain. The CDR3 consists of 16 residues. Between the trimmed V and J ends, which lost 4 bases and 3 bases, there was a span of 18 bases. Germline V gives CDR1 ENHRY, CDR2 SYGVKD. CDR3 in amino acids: CAISVLLSGSDYGYTF. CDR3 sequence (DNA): TGTGCCATCAGTGTTCTGTTATCGGGGTCCGACTATGGCTACACCTTC.

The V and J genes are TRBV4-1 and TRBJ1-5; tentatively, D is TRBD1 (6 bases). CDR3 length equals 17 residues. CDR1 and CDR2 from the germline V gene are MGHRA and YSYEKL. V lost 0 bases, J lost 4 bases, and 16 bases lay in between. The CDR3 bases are TGCGCCAGCAGCCAAGACTGGGGGCGGGGGCGGAATCAGCCCCAGCATTTT. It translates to CASSQDWGRGRNQPQHF.

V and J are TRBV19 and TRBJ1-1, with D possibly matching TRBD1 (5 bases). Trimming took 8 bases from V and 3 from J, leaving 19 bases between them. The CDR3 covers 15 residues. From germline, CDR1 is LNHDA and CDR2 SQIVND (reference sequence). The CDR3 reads CASLPGSGFYTEAFF. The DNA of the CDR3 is TGTGCCAGTCTGCCAGGGTCGGGTTTTTACACTGAAGCTTTCTTT. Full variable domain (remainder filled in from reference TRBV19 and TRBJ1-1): DGGITQSPKYLFRKEGQNVTLSCEQNLNHDAMYWYRQDPGQGLRLIYYSQIVNDFQKGDIAEGYSVSREKKESFPLTVTSAQKNPTAFYLCASLPGSGFYTEAFFGQGTRLTVV.

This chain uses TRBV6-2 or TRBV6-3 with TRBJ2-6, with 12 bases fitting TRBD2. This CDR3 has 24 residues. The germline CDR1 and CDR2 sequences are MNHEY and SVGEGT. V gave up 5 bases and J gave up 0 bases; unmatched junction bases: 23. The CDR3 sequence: CASSIILRSSGRARGSSGANVLTF. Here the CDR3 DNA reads TGTGCCAGCAGTATCATATTACGTTCTAGCGGGAGGGCCCGGGGAAGCTCTGGGGCCAACGTCCTGACTTTC.